These 4 T cell receptor beta chains originate from one sample sequenced in a study of T-cell reconstitution after alpha-beta-depleted transplantation in children. Unique molecular identifiers were incorporated during preparation of the TCRbeta library. Each CDR3 protein is one row after TCRdb ran MiXCR on the PCR reads. The sample consists of hundreds of thousands of distinct CDR3 sequences, approximately 10% of them appearing once. Sequencing used PBMCs, obtained before TCRalphabeta/CD19-depleted stem cell transplant. Source of these receptors: a child younger than 10 with inherited bone marrow failure, due to receive a stem cell transplant.

This clonotype has more than one count but fewer than ten. V is TRBV5-6 and J is TRBJ2-7, with TRBD1 matching 11 bases. The CDR3 consists of 19 residues. CDR1 is SGHDT, CDR2 YYEEEE, per germline. Losses at the gene ends were 2 bases for V and 4 bases for J; bases not matched to a gene: 17. The CDR3 protein is CASSFGQGAASGRTYEQYF. CDR3 DNA sequence: TGTGCCAGCAGCTTTGGACAGGGGGCGGCGAGCGGGAGAACATACGAGCAGTACTTC.

On this clonotype itself: Given a much more abundant clone one base away, this may be a read error. This sequence joins TRBV20-1 and TRBJ2-7, with D tentatively TRBD1 or TRBD2 (5 bases each). The CDR3 is 11 amino acids. The germline V gene has CDR1 DFQATT and CDR2 SNEGSKA (reference sequence). In nucleotides, the CDR3 is TGCAGTGCGGGGGAATCCTACGACCAGTACTTC. Amino acid sequence: CSAGESYDQYF.

This clonotype was observed at least ten times. The chain has TRBV29-1 and TRBJ2-5; no clear D gene. Per germline, CDR1 SQVTM and CDR2 ANQGSEA. V gave up 3 bases and J gave up 1 base, with 15 bases separating them. The length of the CDR3 is 15 residues. CDR3 in amino acids: CSVEVSADFQETQYF. The CDR3 nucleotides are TGCAGCGTTGAGGTGTCAGCTGACTTCCAAGAGACCCAGTACTTC. Looking up the rest from reference TRBV29-1 and TRBJ2-5 gives the full variable domain: SAVISQKPSRDICQRGTSLTIQCQVDSQVTMMFWYRQQPGQSLTLIATANQGSEATYESGFVIDKFPISRPNLTFSTLTVSNMSPEDSSIYLCSVEVSADFQETQYFGPGTRLLVL.

In this sample, this clonotype turned up a few times. The genes are TRBV20-1 and TRBJ2-3; D is perhaps TRBD2 (6 bases). V lost 4 bases, J lost 3 bases, and 17 bases lay in between. The CDR3 covers 15 residues. The V gene's germline CDR1 is DFQATT and CDR2 SNEGSKA (reference sequence). CDR3 sequence reads: CSATAPGLETDTQYF. CDR3 in DNA: TGCAGTGCTACTGCCCCGGGACTGGAAACAGATACGCAGTATTTT.